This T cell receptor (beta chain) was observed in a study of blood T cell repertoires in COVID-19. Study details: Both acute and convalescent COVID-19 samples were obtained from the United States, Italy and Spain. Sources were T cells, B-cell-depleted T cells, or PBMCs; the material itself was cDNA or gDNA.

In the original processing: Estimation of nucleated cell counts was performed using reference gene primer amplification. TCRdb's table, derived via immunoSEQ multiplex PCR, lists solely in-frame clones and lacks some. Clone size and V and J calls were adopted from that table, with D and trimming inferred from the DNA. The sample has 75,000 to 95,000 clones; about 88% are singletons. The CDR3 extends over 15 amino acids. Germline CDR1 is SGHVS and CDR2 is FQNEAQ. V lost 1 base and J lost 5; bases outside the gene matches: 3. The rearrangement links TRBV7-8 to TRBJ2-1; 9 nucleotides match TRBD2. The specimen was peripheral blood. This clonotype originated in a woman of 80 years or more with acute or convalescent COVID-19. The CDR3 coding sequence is TGTGCCAGCAGCTTAGTTAGCGGGAGAAACAATGAGCAGTTCTTC. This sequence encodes CASSLVSGRNNEQFF.